This TCR beta chain was sequenced during a study of neurological immune-mediated disorders. Study findings and constraints: Multiple sclerosis patients had less TCR clonal expansion than even healthy controls, unlike HTLV-1-associated myelopathy. Across subjects, expanded clones had no CDR3 amino acid sequences in common, pointing to private repertoires in all groups. No clinical or MRI feature was associated with the multiple sclerosis repertoire cluster.

A 10-nucleotide random UMI tagged transcripts in template-switch 5'RACE cDNA synthesis. TCRdb reprocessed the 5' RACE reads via MiXCR and lists one record per CDR3 protein. The sample consists of 50,000 or so distinct CDR3 sequences, 3% to 4% of them appearing once. Germline V gene lookup returns CDR1 MNHNY and CDR2 SVGAGI (reference sequence). This CDR3 has 15 residues. Deletions cut 6 bases from V and 4 bases from J, with 15 bases between. This clonotype was counted only a few times. The antigen is unknown. The clonotype was recovered from a man in his forties with multiple sclerosis. The rearrangement links TRBV6-6 to TRBJ2-2, with D perhaps TRBD2 (5 bases). Sequencing was performed on PBMCs. The CDR3 spells CASSFRGATTGELFF. CDR3 nucleotides: TGTGCCAGCAGCTTCCGGGGAGCAACCACCGGGGAGCTGTTTTTT.